The present T cell receptor beta chain was sequenced within a study of blood T cell repertoires in COVID-19. Authors' methods: Estimation of nucleated cell counts relied on the amplification of reference gene primers. Here immunoSEQ multiplex PCR was the method, and the copy in TCRdb shows in-frame clones only, minus some. V and J calls and clone size are copied from that table; D and trimming were computed from the DNA. The repertoire consists of 20,000 to 30,000 clones, with approximately 92% occurring once and the leading ten covering 2.5% to 3.5%. The sample taken for sequencing was peripheral blood. This TCR was recovered from a human donor in a cohort sampled during active COVID-19.

In DNA, the CDR3 is TGTGCCAGCAGGACAGGGACAAACTATGGCTACACCTTC. Protein: CASRTGTNYGYTF. V usage is TRBV7-9 and J usage is TRBJ1-2; 7 bases map to TRBD1. Germline CDR1 reads SEHNR; CDR2 reads FQNEAQ (reference sequence). J gave up 2 bases and V 6 bases, and 3 bases lay outside the gene matches. The CDR3 spans 13 residues.